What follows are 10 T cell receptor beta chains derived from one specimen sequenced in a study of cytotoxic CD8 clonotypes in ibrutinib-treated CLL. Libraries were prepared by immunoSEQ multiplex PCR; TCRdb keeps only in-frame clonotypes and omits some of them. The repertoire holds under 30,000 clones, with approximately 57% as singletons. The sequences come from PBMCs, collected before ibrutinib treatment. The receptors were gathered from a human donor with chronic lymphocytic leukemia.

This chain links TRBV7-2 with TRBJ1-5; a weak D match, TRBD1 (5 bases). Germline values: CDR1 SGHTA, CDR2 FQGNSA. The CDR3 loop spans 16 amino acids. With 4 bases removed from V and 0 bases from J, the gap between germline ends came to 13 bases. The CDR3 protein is CASSSYGTDSNQPQHF. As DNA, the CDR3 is TGTGCCAGCAGCTCGTACGGGACGGATAGCAATCAGCCCCAGCATTTT.

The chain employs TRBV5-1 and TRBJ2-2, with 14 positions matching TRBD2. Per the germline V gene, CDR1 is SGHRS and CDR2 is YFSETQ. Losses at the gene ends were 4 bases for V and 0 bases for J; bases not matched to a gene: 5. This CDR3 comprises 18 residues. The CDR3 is CASSPGLAGATNTGELFF. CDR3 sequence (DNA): TGCGCCAGCAGCCCGGGACTAGCGGGGGCGACGAACACCGGGGAGCTGTTTTTT. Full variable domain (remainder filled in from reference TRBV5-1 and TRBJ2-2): KAGVTQTPRYLIKTRGQQVTLSCSPISGHRSVSWYQQTPGQGLQFLFEYFSETQRNKGNFPGRFSGRQFSNSRSEMNVSTLELGDSALYLCASSPGLAGATNTGELFFGEGSRLTVL.

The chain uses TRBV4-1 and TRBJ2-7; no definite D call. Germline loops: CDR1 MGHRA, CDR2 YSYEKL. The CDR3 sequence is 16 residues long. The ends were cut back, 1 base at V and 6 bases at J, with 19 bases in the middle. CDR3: CASSQVFGYFDPEQYF. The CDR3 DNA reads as TGCGCCAGCAGCCAAGTCTTCGGATACTTTGACCCCGAGCAGTACTTC.

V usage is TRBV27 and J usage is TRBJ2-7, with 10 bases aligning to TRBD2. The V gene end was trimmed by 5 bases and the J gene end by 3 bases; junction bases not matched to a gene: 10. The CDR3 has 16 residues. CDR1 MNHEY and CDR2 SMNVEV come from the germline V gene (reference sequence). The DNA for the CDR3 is TGTGCCAGCAGTCCGAAGACTAGCGGGCTTCTCTACGAGCAGTACTTC. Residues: CASSPKTSGLLYEQYF.

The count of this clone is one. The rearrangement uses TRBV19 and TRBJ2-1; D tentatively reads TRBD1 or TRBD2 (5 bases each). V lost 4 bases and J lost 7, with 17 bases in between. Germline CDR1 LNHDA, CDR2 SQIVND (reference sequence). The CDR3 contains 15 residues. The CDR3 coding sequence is TGTGCCAGTAGTAGGCTGGGGGTTGGTTATAATGAGCAGTTCTTC. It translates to CASSRLGVGYNEQFF.

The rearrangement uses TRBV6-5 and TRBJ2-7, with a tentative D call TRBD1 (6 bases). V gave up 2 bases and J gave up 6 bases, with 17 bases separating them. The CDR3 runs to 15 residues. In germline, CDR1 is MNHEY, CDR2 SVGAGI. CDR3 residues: CASSYVRGPRCEQYF. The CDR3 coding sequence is TGTGCCAGCAGTTACGTCAGGGGACCGAGATGCGAGCAGTACTTC.

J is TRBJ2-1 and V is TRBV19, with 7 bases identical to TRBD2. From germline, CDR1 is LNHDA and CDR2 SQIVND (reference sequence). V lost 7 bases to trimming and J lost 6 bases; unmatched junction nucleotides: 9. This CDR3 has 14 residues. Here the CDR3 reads CASNAGVKANEQFF. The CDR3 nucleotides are TGTGCCAGTAACGCGGGAGTGAAAGCCAATGAGCAGTTCTTC.

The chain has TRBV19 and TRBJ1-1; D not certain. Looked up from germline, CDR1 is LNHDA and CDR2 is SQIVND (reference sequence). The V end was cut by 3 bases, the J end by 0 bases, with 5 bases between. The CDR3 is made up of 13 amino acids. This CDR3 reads CASSIAVNTEAFF. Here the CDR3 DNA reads TGTGCCAGTAGTATCGCAGTGAACACTGAAGCTTTCTTT.

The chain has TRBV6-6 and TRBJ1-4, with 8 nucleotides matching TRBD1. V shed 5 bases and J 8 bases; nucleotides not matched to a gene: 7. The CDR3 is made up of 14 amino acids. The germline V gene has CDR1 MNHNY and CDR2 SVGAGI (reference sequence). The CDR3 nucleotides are TGTGCCAGCAGTACAGGGGGATTATACGAAAAACTGTTTTTT. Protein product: CASSTGGLYEKLFF.

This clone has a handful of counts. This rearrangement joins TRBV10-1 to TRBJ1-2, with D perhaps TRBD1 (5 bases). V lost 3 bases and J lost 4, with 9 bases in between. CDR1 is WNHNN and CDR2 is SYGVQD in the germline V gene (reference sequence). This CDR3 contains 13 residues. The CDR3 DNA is TGCGCCAGCAGTGAAACGGGGGGCTATGGCTACACCTTC. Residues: CASSETGGYGYTF.